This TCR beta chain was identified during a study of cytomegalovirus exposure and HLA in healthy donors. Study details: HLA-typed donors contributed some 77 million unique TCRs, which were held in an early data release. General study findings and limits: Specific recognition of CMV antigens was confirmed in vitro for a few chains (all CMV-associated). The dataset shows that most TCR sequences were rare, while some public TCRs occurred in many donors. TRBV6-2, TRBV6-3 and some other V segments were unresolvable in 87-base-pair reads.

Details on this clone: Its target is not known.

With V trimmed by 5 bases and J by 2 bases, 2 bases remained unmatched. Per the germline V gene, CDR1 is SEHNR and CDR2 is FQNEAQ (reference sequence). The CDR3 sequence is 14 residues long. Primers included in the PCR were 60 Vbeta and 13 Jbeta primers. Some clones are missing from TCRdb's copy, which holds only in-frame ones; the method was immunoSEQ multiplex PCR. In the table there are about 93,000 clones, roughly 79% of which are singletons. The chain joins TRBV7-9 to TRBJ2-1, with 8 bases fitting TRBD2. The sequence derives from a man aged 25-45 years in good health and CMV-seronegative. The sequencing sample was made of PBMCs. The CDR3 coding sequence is TGTGCCAGCAGCCGGGGGGGGACCTACAATGAGCAGTTCTTC. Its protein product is CASSRGGTYNEQFF.